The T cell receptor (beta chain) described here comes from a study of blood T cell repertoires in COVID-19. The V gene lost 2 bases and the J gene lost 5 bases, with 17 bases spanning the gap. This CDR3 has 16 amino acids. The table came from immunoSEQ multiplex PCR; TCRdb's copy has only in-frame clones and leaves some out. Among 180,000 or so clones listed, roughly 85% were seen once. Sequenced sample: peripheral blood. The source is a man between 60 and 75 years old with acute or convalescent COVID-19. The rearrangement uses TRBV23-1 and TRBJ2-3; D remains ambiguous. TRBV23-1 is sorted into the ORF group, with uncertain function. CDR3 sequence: CASSQLTSYLGDTQYF. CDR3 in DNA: TGCGCCAGCAGTCAACTGACGTCCTACCTAGGAGATACGCAGTATTTT.